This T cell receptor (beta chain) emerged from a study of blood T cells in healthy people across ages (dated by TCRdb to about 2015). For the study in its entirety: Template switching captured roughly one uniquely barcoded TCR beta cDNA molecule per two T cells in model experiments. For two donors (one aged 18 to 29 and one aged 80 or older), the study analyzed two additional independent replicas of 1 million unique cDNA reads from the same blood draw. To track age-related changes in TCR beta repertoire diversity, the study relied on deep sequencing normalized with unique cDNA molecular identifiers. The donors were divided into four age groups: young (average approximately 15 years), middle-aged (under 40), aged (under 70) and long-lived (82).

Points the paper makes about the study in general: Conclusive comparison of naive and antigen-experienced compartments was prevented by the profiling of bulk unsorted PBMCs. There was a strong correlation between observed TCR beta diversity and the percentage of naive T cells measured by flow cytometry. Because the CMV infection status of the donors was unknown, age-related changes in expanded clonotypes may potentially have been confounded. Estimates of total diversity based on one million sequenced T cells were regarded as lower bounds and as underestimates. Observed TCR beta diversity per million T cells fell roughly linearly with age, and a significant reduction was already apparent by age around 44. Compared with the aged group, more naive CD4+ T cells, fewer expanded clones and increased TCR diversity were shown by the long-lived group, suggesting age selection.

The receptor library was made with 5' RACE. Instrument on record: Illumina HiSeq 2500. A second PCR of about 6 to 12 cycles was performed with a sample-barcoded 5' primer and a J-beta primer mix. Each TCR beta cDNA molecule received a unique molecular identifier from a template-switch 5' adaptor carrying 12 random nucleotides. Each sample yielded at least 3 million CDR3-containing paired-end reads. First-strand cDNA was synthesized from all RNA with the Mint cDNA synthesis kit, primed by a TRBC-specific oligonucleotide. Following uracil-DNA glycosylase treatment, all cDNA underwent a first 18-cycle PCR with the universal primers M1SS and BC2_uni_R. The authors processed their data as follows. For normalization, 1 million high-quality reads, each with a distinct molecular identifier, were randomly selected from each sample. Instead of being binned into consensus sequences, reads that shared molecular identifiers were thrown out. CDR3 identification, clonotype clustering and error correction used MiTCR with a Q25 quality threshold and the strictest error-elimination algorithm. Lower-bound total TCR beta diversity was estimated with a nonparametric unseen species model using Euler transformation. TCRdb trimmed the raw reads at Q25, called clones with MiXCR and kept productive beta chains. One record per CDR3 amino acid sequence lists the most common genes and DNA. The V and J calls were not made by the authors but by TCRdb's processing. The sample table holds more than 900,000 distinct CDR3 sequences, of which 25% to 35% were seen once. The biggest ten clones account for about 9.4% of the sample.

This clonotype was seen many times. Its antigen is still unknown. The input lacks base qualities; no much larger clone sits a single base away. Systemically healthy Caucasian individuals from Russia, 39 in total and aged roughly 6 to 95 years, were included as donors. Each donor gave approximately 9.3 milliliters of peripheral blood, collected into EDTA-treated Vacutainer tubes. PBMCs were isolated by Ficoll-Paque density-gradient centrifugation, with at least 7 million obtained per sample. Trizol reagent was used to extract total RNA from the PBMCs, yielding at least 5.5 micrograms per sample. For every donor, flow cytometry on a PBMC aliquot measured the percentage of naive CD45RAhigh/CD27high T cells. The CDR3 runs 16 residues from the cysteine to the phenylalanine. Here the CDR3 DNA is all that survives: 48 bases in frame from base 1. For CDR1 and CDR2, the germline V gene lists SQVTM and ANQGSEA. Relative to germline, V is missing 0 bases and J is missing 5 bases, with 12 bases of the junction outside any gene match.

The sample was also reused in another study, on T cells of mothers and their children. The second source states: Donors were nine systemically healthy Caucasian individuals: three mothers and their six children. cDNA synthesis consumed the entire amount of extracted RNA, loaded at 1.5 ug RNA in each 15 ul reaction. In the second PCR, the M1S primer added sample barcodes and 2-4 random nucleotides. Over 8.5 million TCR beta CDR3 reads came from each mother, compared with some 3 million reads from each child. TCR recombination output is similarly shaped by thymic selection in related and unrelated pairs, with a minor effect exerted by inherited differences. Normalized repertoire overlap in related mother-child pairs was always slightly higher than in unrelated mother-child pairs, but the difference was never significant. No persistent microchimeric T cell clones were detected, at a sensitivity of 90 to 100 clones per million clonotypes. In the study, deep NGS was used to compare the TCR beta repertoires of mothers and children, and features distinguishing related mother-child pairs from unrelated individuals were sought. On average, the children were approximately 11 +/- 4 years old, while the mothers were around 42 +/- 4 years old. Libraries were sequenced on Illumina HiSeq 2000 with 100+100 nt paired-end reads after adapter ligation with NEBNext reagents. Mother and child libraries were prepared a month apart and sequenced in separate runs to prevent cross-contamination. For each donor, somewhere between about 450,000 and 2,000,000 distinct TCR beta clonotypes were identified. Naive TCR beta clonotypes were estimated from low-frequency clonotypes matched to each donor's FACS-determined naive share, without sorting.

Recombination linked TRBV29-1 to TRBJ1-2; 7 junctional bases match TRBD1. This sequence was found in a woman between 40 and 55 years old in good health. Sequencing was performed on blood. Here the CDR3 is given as CSVEDSGQLSGYGYTF. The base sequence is TGCAGCGTTGAAGATTCGGGACAGCTCTCGGGATATGGCTACACCTTC.